A single sample gave rise to the 5 T cell receptor beta chains below, sequenced in a study of T cell clonality in common variable immunodeficiency. Study conclusions and caveats: Fewer deletions and N-nucleotide insertions were reportedly seen in common variable immunodeficiency TCR beta sequences.

Assay used: immunoSEQ multiplex PCR; TCRdb lists only in-frame clones, some missing. This repertoire holds about 42,000 clones, and none appear only once. Antigens for these TCRs are unknown. Sample: peripheral blood mononuclear cells. The receptors here all came from a human donor with common variable immunodeficiency.

This clone was counted at least ten times. The read comes to an end 3 residues before the CDR3 does, leaving the germline J gene to fill in the end. The V and J genes are TRBV5-4 and TRBJ2-3, with 7 bases aligning to TRBD2. The V segment lost 7 bases and the J segment 0 bases; nucleotides outside the gene matches: 8. CDR3 length: 15 amino acids. CDR1 is SGHNT, CDR2 YYREEE, per germline (reference sequence). CDR3 DNA, as far as it was read: TGTGCCAGCTCCGAGGCGGGAGCGAGCACAGATACG. Translating it yields CASSEAGASTDT. In full, the CDR3 reads CASSEAGASTDTQYF.

This clone was picked up a small number of times. The DNA ends 3 residues before the CDR3 does, and the rest of the CDR3 is filled in from the germline J gene. The J gene is TRBJ1-2, the V gene TRBV18; D is possibly TRBD1 (5 bases). This CDR3 is 13 amino acids long. Germline CDR1 and CDR2: KGHSH and LQKENI. The V end lost 5 bases, the J end lost 6 bases, and 13 bases lay between the germline ends. The CDR3 sequence: CASSSDSPHGYTF. The CDR3 bases that were read are TGTGCCAGCTCATCCGACAGTCCTCATGGC.

This clone was found many times. The CDR3 end is not reached by the read, which stops 3 residues before it; the germline J gene fills it in. This chain uses TRBV7-2 with TRBJ2-7, with 7 bases matching TRBD2. Unmatched junction bases numbered 4, after V lost 3 bases and J lost 2 bases. Germline assignment: CDR1 SGHTA and CDR2 FQGNSA. The CDR3 runs to 14 residues. CDR3 protein: CASSLFLAAYEQYF. Incomplete CDR3 DNA: TGTGCCAGCAGCTTGTTCCTAGCGGCCTACGAG.

As concerns this clone: With the read ending 3 residues before the CDR3 end, the germline J gene is used to fill in that end. The chain uses TRBV19 and TRBJ1-1, with 8 bases identical to TRBD1. Germline trimming cut 5 bases from V and 5 bases from J; bases unmatched to any gene: 4. Germline V gene sequence: CDR1 LNHDA, CDR2 SQIVND (reference sequence). CDR3 length equals 13 residues. This CDR3 reads CASSQGARTEAFF. CDR3 DNA, as far as it was read: TGTGCCAGTAGTCAGGGGGCTCGGACTGAA.

This clone was seen only a few times. The read stops 3 residues short of the end of the CDR3; the missing end is completed from the germline J gene. V gene TRBV30 combines with J gene TRBJ2-2, with 8 positions matching TRBD2. Trimming removed 0 bases from V and 4 bases from J; junction bases left unmatched: 7. Germline CDR1 is GTSNPN and CDR2 is SVGIG (reference sequence). The CDR3 covers 16 residues. CDR3 residues: CAWSVPTGGGTGELFF. The CDR3 bases that were read are TGTGCCTGGAGTGTACCCACGGGAGGGGGCACCGGGGAG.